This T cell receptor (beta chain) is drawn from a study of OX40 agonist ivuxolimab in advanced cancers. Study-level information: Every 2 weeks, ivuxolimab was infused into the patients intravenously at between 0.01 and 10 mg/kg.

Regarding the study as a whole: Among the least clonally expanded were partial responders at 0.1-3.0 mg/kg. Low normalized T-cell clonal expansion was also seen in some nonresponders.

Germline V gives CDR1 LNHDA, CDR2 SQIVND (reference sequence). V shed 5 bases and J shed 5 bases, with 15 bases lying between them. The CDR3 length is 14 residues. Assay used: immunoSEQ multiplex PCR; TCRdb lists only in-frame clones, some missing. The table has approximately 100,000 clones, 90% seen once. A remark on this clone: Its cognate antigen is unknown.

The receptor was isolated from an adult with an advanced solid tumor such as melanoma, head and neck, liver or kidney cancer. The chain carries TRBV19 and TRBJ2-5, with a possible D match to TRBD1 (5 bases). Material: CD4+ or CD8+ T cells sorted from blood, obtained in a trial of the OX40 agonist ivuxolimab. The chain's CDR3 is CASSLSTVGETQYF. As DNA, the CDR3 is TGTGCCAGTAGTTTATCGACAGTGGGGGAGACCCAGTACTTC.